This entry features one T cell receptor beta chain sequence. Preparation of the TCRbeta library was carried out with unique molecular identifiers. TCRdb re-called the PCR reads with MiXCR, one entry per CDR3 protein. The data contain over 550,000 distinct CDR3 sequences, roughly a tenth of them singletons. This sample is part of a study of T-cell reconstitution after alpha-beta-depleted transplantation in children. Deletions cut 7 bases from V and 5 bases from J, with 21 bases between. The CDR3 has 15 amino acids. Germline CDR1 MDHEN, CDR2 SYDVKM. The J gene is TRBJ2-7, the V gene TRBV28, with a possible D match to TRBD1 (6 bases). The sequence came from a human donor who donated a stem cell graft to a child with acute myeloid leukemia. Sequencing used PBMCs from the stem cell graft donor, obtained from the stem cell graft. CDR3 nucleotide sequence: TGTGCCAGCATTCCCCTGTTTGAACAGGGAAACGAGCAGTACTTC. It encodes CASIPLFEQGNEQYF.